This TCR beta chain was sequenced in a study of monozygotic twins with inflammatory bowel disease. The study, taken as a whole, reports: A distinction between different T cell subtypes was not possible.

Total RNA from whole blood was isolated with no T cell sorting. A word on this clonotype: Its antigen is currently unknown.

The authors used 3500 ng of total RNA per TCR library. Template-switch reactions added UMIs with a 6-nucleotide sample barcode. TCRdb reprocessed the 5' RACE reads and stores each CDR3 protein as one record, lacking DNA. This table lists about 200,000 distinct CDR3 sequences. CDR1 is KGHDR and CDR2 is SFDVKD in the germline V gene. The CDR3 contains 14 residues. The TCR comes from a human donor with ulcerative colitis or Crohn's disease, or a healthy co-twin of an affected twin (not recorded which). This chain joins TRBV24-1 and TRBJ1-2; checking the TCRdb D call of TRBD1 is not possible without DNA. Sequenced material: blood. The CDR3 region is CATSDPQGVAGYTF.